This T cell receptor beta chain was retrieved from a study of OX40 agonist ivuxolimab in advanced cancers. As for the study in general: Patients undergoing dose escalation presented with hepatocellular carcinoma, melanoma, renal cell or head and neck cancer.

The V gene end was trimmed by 5 bases and the J gene end by 0 bases; junction bases not matched to a gene: 8. Germline V gene sequence: CDR1 SGHVS, CDR2 FQNEAQ. CDR3 length: 18 amino acids. Study-level findings and limits: Near-lowest levels of clonal expansion characterized partial responders at 0.1-3.0 mg/kg.

Regarding this clone: The target antigen is unknown.

This table comes from immunoSEQ multiplex PCR, and its TCRdb copy is limited to in-frame clones, with some not included. The sample has some 42,000 clones, 82% seen once. The genes are TRBV7-8 and TRBJ2-4; 12 bases agree with TRBD2. This sequence was found in an adult with an advanced solid tumor such as melanoma, head and neck, liver or kidney cancer. Sequences were derived from CD4+ or CD8+ T cells sorted from blood, sampled in a trial of the OX40 agonist ivuxolimab. DNA for the CDR3: TGTGCCAGCAGCACGAGACTAGCGGGGGTTGTAGCCAAAAACATTCAGTACTTC. This encodes CASSTRLAGVVAKNIQYF.